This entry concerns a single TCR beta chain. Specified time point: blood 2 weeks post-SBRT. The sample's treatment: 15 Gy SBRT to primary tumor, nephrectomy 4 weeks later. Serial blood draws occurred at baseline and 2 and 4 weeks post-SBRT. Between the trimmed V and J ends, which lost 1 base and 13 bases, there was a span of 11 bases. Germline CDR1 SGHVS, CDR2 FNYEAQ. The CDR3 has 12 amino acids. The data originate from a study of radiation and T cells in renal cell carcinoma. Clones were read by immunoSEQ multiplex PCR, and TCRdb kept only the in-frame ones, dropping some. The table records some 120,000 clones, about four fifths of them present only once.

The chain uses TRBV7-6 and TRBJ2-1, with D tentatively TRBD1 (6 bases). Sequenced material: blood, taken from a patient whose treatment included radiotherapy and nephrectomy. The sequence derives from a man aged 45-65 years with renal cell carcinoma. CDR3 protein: CASSLGQGPQFF. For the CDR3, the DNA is TGTGCCAGCAGCTTAGGGCAGGGGCCTCAGTTCTTC.